This record concerns one T cell receptor (beta chain) sequence. What it binds is unknown. V shed 2 bases and J shed 5 bases, with 11 bases lying between them. Germline V CDR1 and CDR2: SGHRS, YFSETQ. The CDR3 length is 14 residues. TCRdb re-analysed the 5' RACE reads in MiXCR, keeping a single row per CDR3 protein. The sample gives around 590,000 distinct CDR3 sequences, about 12% of which show up once; about 15% is in the top ten. The sample belongs to a study of T cells after yellow fever vaccination. Points from the study as a whole: The secondary response showed a weaker magnitude and a faster peak, day 5 versus 15.

J is TRBJ1-5 and V is TRBV5-1; D unclear. The sequencing here drew on PBMCs, taken on the day of the yellow fever booster vaccination. This TCR derives from a man in his thirties or forties who received the YFV17D yellow fever vaccine. The CDR3: CASSFNGSYQPQHF. CDR3 DNA sequence: TGCGCCAGCAGCTTTAACGGATCTTATCAGCCCCAGCATTTT.